This entry features one T cell receptor beta chain sequence. The target antigen is unknown. The sample belongs to a study of cytomegalovirus exposure and HLA in healthy donors. The study ran its PCR with 60 Vbeta and 13 Jbeta primers. Using immunoSEQ multiplex PCR, the repertoire was profiled, and TCRdb retains in-frame clones only, with some absent. The sample has approximately 120,000 clones, around four fifths seen once. The study's findings and limits: According to an earlier analysis, most TCR beta V segments yielded productive rearrangements about 90% or about 30% of the time.

The source is a man aged 25 to 40 in good health and CMV-seropositive. The sample was PBMCs.

The CDR3 here is CASSGTGGPGEQYF. CDR3 nucleotide sequence: TGTGCCAGCAGCGGGACGGGAGGGCCGGGCGAGCAGTACTTC. This chain uses TRBV7-9 with TRBJ2-7; 8 bases are shared with TRBD2. Looked up from germline, CDR1 is SEHNR and CDR2 is FQNEAQ (reference sequence). The CDR3 loop spans 14 amino acids. The V segment lost 5 bases and the J segment 6 bases; nucleotides outside the gene matches: 9.